This TCR beta chain is from a study of blood T cell repertoires in COVID-19. Repertoires were generated with immunoSEQ multiplex PCR, while TCRdb's copy carries only in-frame clones and drops some. The sample has fewer than 250,000 clones, around 83% seen once. This CDR3 has 14 residues. Germline V CDR1 and CDR2: LGHNA, YNFKEQ. With 4 bases removed from V and 4 bases from J, the gap between germline ends came to 11 bases. The chain uses TRBV4-2 and TRBJ1-5; D not certain. The sequenced sample was PBMCs or T cells enriched from blood (not recorded which). The sequence derives from a woman in her thirties or forties in a cohort exposed to, infected with or recovered from COVID-19 (not recorded which). The CDR3 bases are TGTGCCAGCAGCCCCCCGGGTCCGAATCAGCCCCAGCATTTT. This sequence encodes CASSPPGPNQPQHF.